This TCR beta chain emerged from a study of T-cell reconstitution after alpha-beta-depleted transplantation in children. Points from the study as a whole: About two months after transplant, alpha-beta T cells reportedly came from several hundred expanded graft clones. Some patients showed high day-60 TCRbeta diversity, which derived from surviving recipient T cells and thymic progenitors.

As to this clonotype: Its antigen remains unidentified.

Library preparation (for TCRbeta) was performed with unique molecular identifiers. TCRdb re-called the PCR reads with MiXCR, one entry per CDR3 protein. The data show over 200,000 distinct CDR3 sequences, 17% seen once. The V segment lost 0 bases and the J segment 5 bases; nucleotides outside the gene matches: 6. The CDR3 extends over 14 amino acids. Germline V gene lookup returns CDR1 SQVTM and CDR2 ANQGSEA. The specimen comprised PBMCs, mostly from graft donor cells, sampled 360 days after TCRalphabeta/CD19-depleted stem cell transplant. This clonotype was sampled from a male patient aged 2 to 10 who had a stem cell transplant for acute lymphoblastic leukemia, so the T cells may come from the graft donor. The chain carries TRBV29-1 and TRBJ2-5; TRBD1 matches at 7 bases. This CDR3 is CSVEDRGSGETQYF. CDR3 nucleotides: TGCAGCGTTGAAGACAGGGGGTCCGGTGAGACCCAGTACTTC.